These T cell receptor beta chains were read from a single sample in a study of cytomegalovirus exposure and HLA in healthy donors. Profiled with immunoSEQ multiplex PCR; TCRdb holds only in-frame clones, not every one. The data contain about 88,000 clones, over 80% of them singletons. Sequencing used PBMCs. These receptor sequences come from a man younger than 30 in good health and CMV-seronegative. Each CDR3 is given with its conserved first and last residue. D genes are given only for firm matches. A clone size is listed for some rows: how often the clone was seen (once, few, many), or a class if it is expanded.

d_call,clone_size,v_call,j_call,cdr3_aa,cdr3_nt
TRBD2,.,TRBV9,TRBJ2-1,CASSPSGGVEFF,TGTGCCAGCAGCCCGTCCGGGGGGGTTGAGTTCTTC
.,.,TRBV6-4,TRBJ2-3,CASSPESSLVDTQYF,TGTGCCAGCAGCCCGGAGAGTAGCTTAGTAGATACGCAGTATTTT
.,.,TRBV28,TRBJ1-2,CASSPGGNYGYTF,TGTGCCAGCAGTCCGGGGGGGAACTATGGCTACACCTTC
TRBD1,.,TRBV28,TRBJ1-5,CASRQDRGGNQPQHF,TGTGCCAGCAGACAAGACAGGGGTGGCAATCAGCCCCAGCATTTT
.,.,TRBV29-1,TRBJ1-1,CSVGSTENTEAFF,TGCAGCGTTGGGTCGACAGAGAACACTGAAGCTTTCTTT
.,few,TRBV6-6,TRBJ1-5,CASSYVGSPQHF,TGTGCCAGCAGTTACGTGGGGAGTCCCCAGCATTTT
.,once,TRBV2,TRBJ2-1,CASSEAPAGPYNEQFF,TGTGCCAGCAGTGAAGCGCCAGCGGGTCCTTACAATGAGCAGTTCTTC
.,.,TRBV6-6,TRBJ1-6,CASRLPGDNSPLHF,TGTGCCAGCAGACTGCCAGGGGATAATTCACCCCTCCACTTT
.,once,TRBV15,TRBJ2-7,CATSRDHGPITYEQYF,TGTGCCACCAGCAGAGATCATGGCCCGATCACCTACGAGCAGTACTTC
.,.,TRBV29-1,TRBJ2-3,CSVDWQERQYF,TGCAGCGTTGATTGGCAAGAACGACAGTATTTT
.,.,TRBV29-1,TRBJ1-2,CSAATANYGYTF,TGCAGCGCCGCGACAGCTAACTATGGCTACACCTTC
TRBD1,.,TRBV2,TRBJ1-4,CATSGTGDEKLFF,TGTGCCACCTCCGGGACAGGGGATGAAAAACTGTTTTTT
TRBD1,.,TRBV11-3,TRBJ1-1,CASRTGGENTEAFF,TGTGCCAGCAGGACAGGGGGCGAGAACACTGAAGCTTTCTTT
TRBD1,once,TRBV6-5,TRBJ2-1,CASSYQQGVGEQFF,TGTGCCAGCAGTTATCAGCAGGGGGTCGGTGAGCAGTTCTTC
.,.,TRBV9,TRBJ2-3,CASSRDTTTSDTQYF,TGTGCCAGCAGCCGGGACACGACGACATCAGATACGCAGTATTTT
.,.,TRBV7-2,TRBJ1-6,CASSLDRGLNSPLHF,TGTGCCAGCAGCTTAGACCGGGGTCTTAATTCACCCCTCCACTTT
TRBD2,.,TRBV28,TRBJ2-7,CASSLGGSYEQYF,TGTGCCAGCAGTTTGGGCGGGAGCTACGAGCAGTACTTC
TRBD1,.,TRBV5-6,TRBJ2-2,CASSPGTAFPGELFF,TGTGCCAGCAGCCCAGGGACAGCCTTCCCCGGGGAGCTGTTTTTT
.,.,TRBV5-1,TRBJ1-1,CASSSGGGGARVNAFF,TGCGCCAGCAGCTCCGGAGGGGGAGGGGCAAGAGTGAATGCTTTCTTT
.,few,TRBV6-4,TRBJ2-7,CASSPSADSPHEQYF,TGTGCCAGCTCTCCCTCGGCGGACTCCCCTCACGAGCAGTACTTC
.,.,TRBV2,TRBJ1-2,CASSLYGYTF,TGTGCCAGCAGTCTCTATGGCTACACCTTC
TRBD1,.,TRBV7-2,TRBJ2-7,CASSRQGAPGEQYF,TGTGCCAGCAGCCGTCAGGGGGCGCCTGGCGAGCAGTACTTC
.,.,TRBV9,TRBJ2-3,CASSLAVSTDTQYF,TGTGCCAGCAGCTTAGCGGTTAGCACAGATACGCAGTATTTT
TRBD1,.,TRBV4-3,TRBJ2-7,CASSQAPPGTGFPYEQYF,TGCGCCAGCAGCCAAGCCCCACCGGGGACAGGATTTCCCTACGAGCAGTACTTC
TRBD2,.,TRBV28,TRBJ2-1,CASSPRTSGRRFF,TGTGCCAGCAGTCCCAGGACTAGCGGGAGACGGTTCTTC
.,once,TRBV4-1,TRBJ1-2,CASSQPGTNYGYTF,TGCGCCAGCAGCCAACCCGGGACAAACTATGGCTACACCTTC
TRBD2,.,TRBV9,TRBJ2-2,CASSVGTSGKGNTGELFF,TGTGCCAGCAGCGTAGGGACTAGCGGGAAAGGGAACACCGGGGAGCTGTTTTTT
TRBD2,.,TRBV18,TRBJ2-3,CASSQMTSGRPTDTQYF,TGTGCCAGCTCACAGATGACTAGCGGGAGACCGACAGATACGCAGTATTTT
TRBD2,.,TRBV4-2,TRBJ2-3,CASSQDGASGSTDTQYF,TGTGCCAGCAGCCAAGATGGGGCTAGCGGGAGCACAGATACGCAGTATTTT
.,.,TRBV28,TRBJ1-1,CASSLVGGPNTEAFF,TGTGCCAGCAGTTTAGTCGGGGGGCCGAACACTGAAGCTTTCTTT
.,.,TRBV21-1,TRBJ2-7,CASSNPRAGGRDEQYF,TGTGCCAGCAGCAACCCAAGAGCGGGAGGGCGAGACGAGCAGTACTTC
.,.,TRBV5-1,TRBJ2-5,CASRPGTYQETQYF,TGCGCCAGCAGACCTGGGACTTACCAAGAGACCCAGTACTTC
TRBD1,.,TRBV30,TRBJ2-1,CAWGTGITYNEQFF,TGTGCCTGGGGGACAGGGATCACCTACAATGAGCAGTTCTTC
TRBD1,.,TRBV4-1,TRBJ2-7,CASSQFALTGTGISYEQYF,TGCGCCAGCAGCCAATTTGCCCTTACCGGGACAGGGATATCCTACGAGCAGTACTTC
TRBD2,.,TRBV27,TRBJ2-3,CASSRWAGARADTQYF,TGTGCCAGCAGTCGTTGGGCGGGAGCTCGCGCAGATACGCAGTATTTT
TRBD2,once,TRBV5-6,TRBJ2-1,CASSLVTSGSYNEQFF,TGTGCCAGCAGCTTGGTTACTAGCGGGTCCTACAATGAGCAGTTCTTC
TRBD1,.,TRBV18,TRBJ2-2,CASSPAQGATGELFF,TGTGCCAGCTCACCAGCACAGGGGGCCACCGGGGAGCTGTTTTTT
TRBD2,.,TRBV5-1,TRBJ2-3,CASSLWPSGSGTDTQYF,TGCGCCAGCAGCTTGTGGCCTAGCGGGAGCGGAACAGATACGCAGTATTTT
TRBD1,.,TRBV18,TRBJ1-2,CASSPKQGTGYTF,TGTGCCAGCTCACCCAAACAGGGGACCGGCTACACCTTC
.,.,TRBV5-1,TRBJ2-2,CASSYIQGITGELFF,TGCGCCAGCAGCTACATACAGGGAATCACCGGGGAGCTGTTTTTT
.,.,TRBV5-1,TRBJ2-7,CASSISGTSSDEQYF,TGCGCCAGCAGCATTTCCGGGACTTCCTCCGACGAGCAGTACTTC
.,.,TRBV5-5,TRBJ2-2,CASSRRVTGELFF,TGTGCCAGCAGCCGCCGGGTGACCGGGGAGCTGTTTTTT
.,.,TRBV6-4,TRBJ1-5,CASARLGGGQPQHF,TGTGCCAGCGCCCGACTTGGGGGCGGTCAGCCCCAGCATTTT
TRBD2,.,TRBV4-2,TRBJ2-3,CASSQERSSGSPDTQYF,TGTGCCAGCAGCCAAGAACGGTCTAGCGGGAGTCCAGATACGCAGTATTTT
.,.,TRBV13,TRBJ2-1,CASSPQGIREQFF,TGTGCCAGCAGCCCCCAGGGAATCAGGGAGCAGTTCTTC
TRBD1,.,TRBV4-3,TRBJ1-2,CASSQDGQGIRGYTF,TGCGCCAGCAGCCAAGACGGACAGGGCATTCGAGGCTACACCTTC